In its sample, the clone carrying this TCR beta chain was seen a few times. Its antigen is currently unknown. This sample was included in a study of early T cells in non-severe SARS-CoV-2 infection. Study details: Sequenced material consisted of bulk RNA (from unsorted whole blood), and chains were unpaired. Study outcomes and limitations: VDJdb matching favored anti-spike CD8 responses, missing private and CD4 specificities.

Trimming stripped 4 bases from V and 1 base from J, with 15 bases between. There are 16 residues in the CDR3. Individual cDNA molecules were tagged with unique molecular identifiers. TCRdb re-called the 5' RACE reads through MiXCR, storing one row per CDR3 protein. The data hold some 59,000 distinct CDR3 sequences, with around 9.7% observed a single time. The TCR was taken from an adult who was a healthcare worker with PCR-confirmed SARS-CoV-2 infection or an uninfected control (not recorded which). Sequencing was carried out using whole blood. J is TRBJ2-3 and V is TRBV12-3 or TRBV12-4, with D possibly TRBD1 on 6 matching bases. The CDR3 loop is CASSYRAKWGTDTQYF. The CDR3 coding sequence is TGTGCCAGCAGTTACAGGGCCAAATGGGGCACAGATACGCAGTATTTT.